This TCR beta chain was sequenced during a study of circulating and synovial CD4+ cells in juvenile arthritis. The germline V gene has CDR1 MNHNS and CDR2 SASEGT. The CDR3 extends over 12 amino acids. Trimming left V 4 bases short and J 5 bases short, with 7 bases between. The assay was immunoSEQ multiplex PCR, and TCRdb's table has in-frame clones only and misses some. The profile shows some 15,000 clones, around nine tenths of them singletons. The chain has TRBV6-1 and TRBJ2-3, with TRBD2 as a possible D gene (5 bases). This sequence originates from a human donor with juvenile idiopathic arthritis. Input material: CD4+ T cells from blood. CDR3 amino acids: CASSAREDTQYF. CDR3 sequence (DNA): TGTGCCAGCAGTGCCCGGGAAGATACGCAGTATTTT.